This TCR beta chain was recorded in a study of early T cells in non-severe SARS-CoV-2 infection. The wider study: Alpha and beta chains were unpaired, from unsorted whole-blood bulk RNA.

Study-level findings and limits: Anti-spike CD8 responses were favored by VDJdb matching, which missed private and CD4 specificities.

TCRdb itself ran the 5' RACE reads through MiXCR, one entry per CDR3 protein. The table records about 99,000 distinct CDR3 sequences, around 17% of them present only once. V dropped 7 bases and J dropped 5 bases, with 19 bases sitting between them. The CDR3 extends over 15 amino acids. Per germline, CDR1 SGHAT and CDR2 FQNNGV. By share of the sample, this clonotype is medium-sized (0.01 to 0.1%). Its antigen is currently unknown. Material: whole blood. The rearrangement uses TRBV11-2 and TRBJ2-3, with D uncertain. This TCR was recovered from an adult who was a healthcare worker with PCR-confirmed SARS-CoV-2 infection or an uninfected control (not recorded which). The CDR3 is CASNTPSWNGDTQYF. The CDR3 nucleotides are TGTGCCAGCAACACTCCGTCGTGGAACGGAGATACGCAGTATTTT. Full variable domain (remainder filled in from reference TRBV11-2 and TRBJ2-3): EAGVAQSPRYKIIEKRQSVAFWCNPISGHATLYWYQQILGQGPKLLIQFQNNGVVDDSQLPKDRFSAERLKGVDSTLKIQPAKLEDSAVYLCASNTPSWNGDTQYFGPGTRLTVL.